This T cell receptor (beta chain) comes out of a study of OX40 agonist ivuxolimab in advanced cancers. Study at large: Averaging about 60 years in age, with a range of about 23 to 80, the cohort was around 83% male. General observations from the study: Specificity for antigen went undetermined in the expanded peripheral T cells.

The CDR3 covers 16 residues. CDR1 and CDR2 from the germline V gene are SGHRS and YFSETQ. Trimming took 0 bases from V and 5 from J; bases not matched to a gene: 4. Profiling relied on immunoSEQ multiplex PCR, and the TCRdb table lists in-frame clones only, not all of them. The sample has under 50,000 clones; 75% to 80% are singletons. On this clone: Its target is not known. This CDR3 is also generated by other DNA sequences in the sample.

The V and J genes are TRBV5-1 and TRBJ2-2; the match to TRBD1 covers 10 bases. The sample here was CD4+ or CD8+ T cells sorted from blood, taken in a trial of the OX40 agonist ivuxolimab. This TCR derives from an adult with an advanced solid tumor such as melanoma, head and neck, liver or kidney cancer. The CDR3 region has the DNA TGCGCCAGCAGCTTGGACGGACAGGGGGGAACCGGGGAGCTGTTTTTT. Protein: CASSLDGQGGTGELFF.